A selection of T cell receptor beta chains follows, all from one sample in a study of cytomegalovirus exposure and HLA in healthy donors. Clones were sequenced by immunoSEQ multiplex PCR, and TCRdb holds only the in-frame ones, with some missing. The repertoire has 110,000 to 150,000 clones, around 83% of them found once; the top ten carry 1% to 1.5%. The source material was PBMCs. Receptor source: a male donor in good health and CMV-seropositive. Both conserved end residues are part of each CDR3. The D gene is left open where the match is weak. Size is stated for part of the rows, as once, few or many counts, or as a class when the clone is expanded.

clone_size: .
d_call: TRBD1
v_call: TRBV5-8
j_call: TRBJ2-5
cdr3_nt: TGTGCCAGCAGCCCCGGGACAGGGCAAGAGACCCAGTACTTC
cdr3_aa: CASSPGTGQETQYF

clone_size: .
d_call: TRBD1
v_call: TRBV6-5
j_call: TRBJ1-6
cdr3_nt: TGTGCCAGCAGTTACCGGGACAGGGCTCTATCACCCCTCCACTTT
cdr3_aa: CASSYRDRALSPLHF

clone_size: .
d_call: .
v_call: TRBV6-5
j_call: TRBJ1-1
cdr3_nt: TGTGCCAGCAGTGCAAGAGGGAACACTGAAGCTTTCTTT
cdr3_aa: CASSARGNTEAFF

clone_size: few
d_call: .
v_call: TRBV7-3
j_call: TRBJ2-2
cdr3_nt: TGTGCCAGCAGCTCCTCCTACACCGGGGAGCTGTTTTTT
cdr3_aa: CASSSSYTGELFF

clone_size: .
d_call: .
v_call: TRBV5-4
j_call: TRBJ2-1
cdr3_nt: TGTGCCAGCAGCTTGGCCATAAGCAGGGGTGAGCAGTTCTTC
cdr3_aa: CASSLAISRGEQFF

clone_size: .
d_call: .
v_call: TRBV7-9
j_call: TRBJ1-2
cdr3_nt: TGTGCCAGCAGCTTAGCAGGTCAGGTCTATGGCTACACCTTC
cdr3_aa: CASSLAGQVYGYTF

clone_size: .
d_call: .
v_call: TRBV10-3
j_call: TRBJ2-2
cdr3_nt: TGTGCCACTCGAGATTCGGCCGGGGAGCTGTTTTTT
cdr3_aa: CATRDSAGELFF

clone_size: .
d_call: TRBD2
v_call: TRBV30
j_call: TRBJ2-5
cdr3_nt: TGTGCCTGGAGCTCTAGCGGAAGCCAAGAGACCCAGTACTTC
cdr3_aa: CAWSSSGSQETQYF

clone_size: .
d_call: .
v_call: TRBV28
j_call: TRBJ2-7
cdr3_nt: TGTGCCAGCAGCTCAAGGACAGCCTCCTACGAGCAGTACTTC
cdr3_aa: CASSSRTASYEQYF

clone_size: .
d_call: .
v_call: TRBV6-5
j_call: TRBJ1-2
cdr3_nt: TGTGCCAGCAGCCCAACAGGGAGAGCTAACTATGGCTACACCTTC
cdr3_aa: CASSPTGRANYGYTF

clone_size: .
d_call: .
v_call: TRBV4-3
j_call: TRBJ1-2
cdr3_nt: TGCGCCAGCATCGGACATTCCGGCTACACCTTC
cdr3_aa: CASIGHSGYTF

clone_size: .
d_call: .
v_call: TRBV2
j_call: TRBJ1-2
cdr3_nt: TGTGCCAGCAGGGACAGCGGCCTGGAGGGCTACACCTTC
cdr3_aa: CASRDSGLEGYTF

clone_size: .
d_call: TRBD2
v_call: TRBV10-3
j_call: TRBJ2-6
cdr3_nt: TGTGCCATCGGAGCCGGGACTACTTACTCTGGGGCCAACGTCCTGACTTTC
cdr3_aa: CAIGAGTTYSGANVLTF

clone_size: .
d_call: TRBD1
v_call: TRBV4-3
j_call: TRBJ1-4
cdr3_nt: TGCGCCAGCAGCCGCCGGGACAGGGGCGAAAAACTGTTTTTT
cdr3_aa: CASSRRDRGEKLFF

clone_size: .
d_call: TRBD1
v_call: TRBV7-9
j_call: TRBJ2-1
cdr3_nt: TGTGCCAGCAGCTCGCAGAAGGGGGCGCTTTTAAGCTCCTACAATGAGCAGTTCTTC
cdr3_aa: CASSSQKGALLSSYNEQFF

clone_size: .
d_call: .
v_call: TRBV29-1
j_call: TRBJ2-1
cdr3_nt: TGCAGCGTTGAGGATCTACGGGAGCGGAACAATGAGCAGTTCTTC
cdr3_aa: CSVEDLRERNNEQFF

clone_size: .
d_call: TRBD1
v_call: TRBV5-6
j_call: TRBJ2-3
cdr3_nt: TGTGCCAGCAGCTTGGATGACAGGGGGCTCGCAGATACGCAGTATTTT
cdr3_aa: CASSLDDRGLADTQYF

clone_size: .
d_call: TRBD1
v_call: TRBV4-1
j_call: TRBJ2-7
cdr3_nt: TGCGCCAGCAGCCAAGATCCCGGACAGGGAGCGGCCTACGAGCAGTACTTC
cdr3_aa: CASSQDPGQGAAYEQYF

clone_size: .
d_call: .
v_call: TRBV4-1
j_call: TRBJ1-2
cdr3_nt: TGCGCCAGCAGCCAAGGGTCCCAGAACTATGGCTACACCTTC
cdr3_aa: CASSQGSQNYGYTF

clone_size: few
d_call: .
v_call: TRBV5-3
j_call: TRBJ2-7
cdr3_nt: TGTGCCAGAAGCCACGGTCCCTACGAGCAGTACTTC
cdr3_aa: CARSHGPYEQYF

clone_size: .
d_call: .
v_call: TRBV29-1
j_call: TRBJ2-3
cdr3_nt: TGCAGCCTCTGGGAGGCGGTGACAGATACGCAGTATTTT
cdr3_aa: CSLWEAVTDTQYF

clone_size: .
d_call: .
v_call: TRBV19
j_call: TRBJ1-2
cdr3_nt: TGTGCCAGTAGTTTCCCAGACAGATACTATGGCTACACCTTC
cdr3_aa: CASSFPDRYYGYTF

clone_size: .
d_call: .
v_call: TRBV2
j_call: TRBJ2-2
cdr3_nt: TGTGCCAGCAGTGATATCATAAGGCGGGGGCTGTTTTTT
cdr3_aa: CASSDIIRRGLFF

clone_size: .
d_call: .
v_call: TRBV11-2
j_call: TRBJ1-1
cdr3_nt: TGTGCCAGCAGCAACTCGACAGGCATGAACACTGAAGCTTTCTTT
cdr3_aa: CASSNSTGMNTEAFF

clone_size: .
d_call: TRBD1
v_call: TRBV5-8
j_call: TRBJ2-7
cdr3_nt: TGTGCCAGCAGTCCCGGGACAGGGGTAATTGGGCAGTACTTC
cdr3_aa: CASSPGTGVIGQYF

clone_size: .
d_call: .
v_call: TRBV9
j_call: TRBJ2-1
cdr3_nt: TGTGCCAGCAGCCCAAGAGCGGGCTACAATGAGCAGTTCTTC
cdr3_aa: CASSPRAGYNEQFF

clone_size: .
d_call: TRBD2
v_call: TRBV28
j_call: TRBJ2-3
cdr3_nt: TGTGCCAGCAGTTCCAGCGGGGGTACACGAGATACGCAGTATTTT
cdr3_aa: CASSSSGGTRDTQYF

clone_size: .
d_call: .
v_call: TRBV9
j_call: TRBJ2-5
cdr3_nt: TGTGCCAGCAGCGACGGCCAAGAGACCCAGTACTTC
cdr3_aa: CASSDGQETQYF

clone_size: .
d_call: .
v_call: TRBV30
j_call: TRBJ2-6
cdr3_nt: TGTGCCTGGGAGGGTGGGGCCAACGTCCTGACTTTC
cdr3_aa: CAWEGGANVLTF

clone_size: .
d_call: TRBD1
v_call: TRBV6-5
j_call: TRBJ2-7
cdr3_nt: TGTGCCAGCAGTTACCCTGGGACAGCCTACGAGCAGTACTTC
cdr3_aa: CASSYPGTAYEQYF

clone_size: .
d_call: .
v_call: TRBV9
j_call: TRBJ2-7
cdr3_nt: TGTGCCAGCAGCGAAACCGGGACACCGTACGAGCAGTACTTC
cdr3_aa: CASSETGTPYEQYF

clone_size: .
d_call: .
v_call: TRBV6-6
j_call: TRBJ1-1
cdr3_nt: TGTGCCAGCAGTTACTCCCCGGGGGCGGGGGCTGAAGCTTTCTTT
cdr3_aa: CASSYSPGAGAEAFF

clone_size: .
d_call: TRBD2
v_call: TRBV7-2
j_call: TRBJ2-3
cdr3_nt: TGTGCCAGCAGCCTCATAGCGGGAGAAACGGATACGCAGTATTTT
cdr3_aa: CASSLIAGETDTQYF

clone_size: .
d_call: .
v_call: TRBV5-1
j_call: TRBJ2-3
cdr3_nt: TGCGCCAGCAGCTTGGGGACTAGGGGGAGCACAGATACGCAGTATTTT
cdr3_aa: CASSLGTRGSTDTQYF

clone_size: .
d_call: .
v_call: TRBV5-1
j_call: TRBJ2-5
cdr3_nt: TGCGCCAGCAGCGACCTCCGGGACTTTCAAGAGACCCAGTACTTC
cdr3_aa: CASSDLRDFQETQYF

clone_size: once
d_call: .
v_call: TRBV18
j_call: TRBJ1-1
cdr3_nt: TGTGCCAGCTCACCCCCGGTCACAGGGAACACTGAAGCTTTCTTT
cdr3_aa: CASSPPVTGNTEAFF

clone_size: .
d_call: .
v_call: TRBV11-1
j_call: TRBJ1-4
cdr3_nt: TGTGCCAGCAGCTTATCCGGGTCGGGGGATGAAAAACTGTTTTTT
cdr3_aa: CASSLSGSGDEKLFF

clone_size: .
d_call: .
v_call: TRBV21-1
j_call: TRBJ2-2
cdr3_nt: TGTGCCAGCAGCAAAGTCGGCCAAACAGCAGGGAACACCGGGGAGCTGTTTTTT
cdr3_aa: CASSKVGQTAGNTGELFF

clone_size: .
d_call: .
v_call: TRBV27
j_call: TRBJ2-2
cdr3_nt: TGTGCCAGCAGCCTGGACCGGGGTCCGGACACCGGGGAGCTGTTTTTT
cdr3_aa: CASSLDRGPDTGELFF

clone_size: .
d_call: .
v_call: TRBV7-9
j_call: TRBJ2-5
cdr3_nt: TGTGCCAGCAGCTTAGTAGTCCAAGAGACCCAGTACTTC
cdr3_aa: CASSLVVQETQYF